This T cell receptor (beta chain) was sequenced during a study of regulatory T cells in long-lasting Graves disease. Indicated time point: newly diagnosed GD, antithyroid drugs for less than 3 months. Making the TCR library involved RNA that had been extracted from PBMCs. This clonotype was recorded many times. Researchers made TCR beta libraries by using iRepertoire HTBI primers and running Arm-PCR on CDR3 regions. MiXCR was run by TCRdb on the multiplex PCR reads, yielding one entry per CDR3 protein. The table records 420,000 or so distinct CDR3 sequences, roughly 17% of them present only once. This same sample was also part of a study on T cells in Graves' hyperthyroidism and ophthalmopathy. In that study: Clinical symptoms, serum thyroxine and TRAb, thyroid ultrasound and orbital computed tomography together formed the diagnostic basis. Most expanded thyroid clonotypes above 0.001 recurred in blood.

This sequence was found in a woman under 30 with Graves disease. Sequenced here: peripheral blood mononuclear cells (PBMCs), sampled at new diagnosis, from a patient treated with antithyroid drugs.

The CDR3, as DNA: TGTGCCAGCTCACCACCAGGGACAGGGGTTATCAATCAGCCCCAGCATTTT. Its translation is CASSPPGTGVINQPQHF. The rearrangement links TRBV18 to TRBJ1-5; 10 bases map to TRBD1. CDR1 and CDR2 (germline): KGHSH, LQKENI. The CDR3 is 17 residues long. V lost 0 bases to trimming and J lost 3 bases; unmatched junction nucleotides: 5.